The entry below describes one TCR beta chain. The target antigen is unknown. The CDR3 has 14 residues. V was clipped by 3 bases and J by 1 base, with 9 bases between them. Germline V lookup: CDR1 LNHDA, CDR2 SQIVND (reference sequence). This specimen belongs to a study of T cell responses to AZD1222 COVID-19 vaccine. Study observations and caveats: Females outnumbered males among donors, who were mostly white British; clonal diversity was possibly underestimated.

Assay: immunoSEQ multiplex PCR; the TCRdb copy retains only in-frame clones and omits some. The sample holds 110,000 to 150,000 clones, about 93% seen once. Source: peripheral blood, taken on day 0 of AZD1222 vaccination. The chain has TRBV19 and TRBJ1-1; no definite D call. The origin of this receptor is an adult in good health. The CDR3 reads CASSIVSPNTEAFF. CDR3 in DNA: TGTGCCAGTAGTATCGTCAGTCCGAACACTGAAGCTTTCTTT. The entire variable domain, with the rest obtained from reference TRBV19 and TRBJ1-1, is as follows: DGGITQSPKYLFRKEGQNVTLSCEQNLNHDAMYWYRQDPGQGLRLIYYSQIVNDFQKGDIAEGYSVSREKKESFPLTVTSAQKNPTAFYLCASSIVSPNTEAFFGQGTRLTVV.